These 11 T cell receptor beta chains were all obtained from the same sample, sequenced in a study of blood T cell repertoires in COVID-19. Here immunoSEQ multiplex PCR was the method, and the copy in TCRdb shows in-frame clones only, minus some. This table has roughly 240,000 clones, around 86% appearing once. The sequenced sample was peripheral blood. The source of these receptors is a woman aged 25 to 39 who had recovered from COVID-19.

The genes are TRBV4-1 and TRBJ1-1; D may be TRBD1 (6 bases). Germline loops: CDR1 MGHRA, CDR2 YSYEKL. The CDR3 is 15 amino acids. V lost 0 bases and J 1 base, leaving 9 bases between the germline ends. DNA of the CDR3: TGCGCCAGCAGCCAAGAGGGACAACCGAACACTGAAGCTTTCTTT. Its translation is CASSQEGQPNTEAFF.

This clone was counted a single time. The chain uses TRBV7-2 and TRBJ2-5, with 12 nucleotides matching TRBD2. The V gene end was trimmed by 5 bases and the J gene end by 3 bases; junction bases not matched to a gene: 10. Germline lookup yields CDR1 SGHTA and CDR2 FQGNSA. The length of the CDR3 is 17 residues. The CDR3 region is CASSPFLTSGGEETQYF. In DNA form, the CDR3 reads TGTGCCAGCAGCCCATTTTTGACTAGCGGGGGCGAAGAGACCCAGTACTTC.

The V gene is TRBV9, the J gene TRBJ1-6; D may be TRBD1 (6 bases). V lost 6 bases and J lost 11, with 12 bases in between. The CDR3 is made up of 12 amino acids. Germline CDR1 reads SGDLS; CDR2 reads YYNGEE. CDR3 DNA sequence: TGTGCCAGCAACAGGGACGGTGCACCCCTCCACTTT. Translation gives CASNRDGAPLHF. The full variable domain, rest sourced from reference TRBV9 and TRBJ1-6, is DSGVTQTPKHLITATGQRVTLRCSPRSGDLSVYWYQQSLDQGLQFLIQYYNGEERAKGNILERFSAQQFPDLHSELNLSSLELGDSALYFCASNRDGAPLHFGNGTRLTVT.

This sequence joins TRBV18 and TRBJ2-1; 7 nucleotides line up with TRBD2. CDR3 length: 14 amino acids. J lost 6 bases, V lost 2 bases, and 4 bases had no gene match. Germline CDR1 KGHSH, CDR2 LQKENI. The CDR3 reads CASSPFREGNEQFF. For the CDR3, the DNA is TGTGCCAGCTCACCATTCAGGGAGGGCAATGAGCAGTTCTTC.

The chain joins TRBV11-2 to TRBJ2-5; a possible D gene is TRBD1 (5 bases). The CDR3 spans 13 residues. Germline V lookup: CDR1 SGHAT, CDR2 FQNNGV. Trimming shortened V by 5 bases and J by 1 base, and 8 bases separated the two germline ends. The CDR3: CASSQGTQETQYF. For the CDR3, the DNA is TGTGCCAGCAGCCAGGGTACCCAAGAGACCCAGTACTTC.

In nucleotides, the CDR3 is TGCGCCAGCAGCTTAAGCCTCAGGGCTTCTAATGAAAAACTGTTTTTT. Protein sequence: CASSLSLRASNEKLFF. V gene TRBV5-1 combines with J gene TRBJ1-4; the D gene is possibly TRBD1 (5 bases). Trimming took 2 bases from V and 3 from J, leaving 14 bases between them. The CDR3 covers 16 residues. From germline, CDR1 is SGHRS and CDR2 YFSETQ. Supplemented by reference TRBV5-1 and TRBJ1-4, the full variable domain reads KAGVTQTPRYLIKTRGQQVTLSCSPISGHRSVSWYQQTPGQGLQFLFEYFSETQRNKGNFPGRFSGRQFSNSRSEMNVSTLELGDSALYLCASSLSLRASNEKLFFGSGTQLSVL.

V usage is TRBV29-1 and J usage is TRBJ2-1; 10 bases map to TRBD2. The junction had 8 bases not matched to a gene; V was cut back by 6 bases and J by 6 bases. The length of the CDR3 is 14 residues. Germline V gene lookup returns CDR1 SQVTM and CDR2 ANQGSEA. The CDR3 DNA is TGCAGCGTCGCCTCCGAGCGGGGGGGCAATGAGCAGTTCTTC. It codes for CSVASERGGNEQFF.

The chain combines TRBV10-1 with TRBJ2-1; no firm D call. Germline V lookup: CDR1 WNHNN, CDR2 SYGVQD (reference sequence). The CDR3 is made up of 13 amino acids. Trimming removed 3 bases from V and 2 bases from J, with 5 bases in between. DNA for the CDR3: TGCGCCAGCAGTGAAGGAGCCTACAATGAGCAGTTCTTC. It translates to CASSEGAYNEQFF.

Written as DNA, the CDR3 is TGTGCCAGCAGCGTGGGGGACAGGAGAAGCGGGTTCTACAATGAGCAGTTCTTC. This gives the protein CASSVGDRRSGFYNEQFF. This rearrangement joins TRBV9 to TRBJ2-1; the match to TRBD1 covers 8 bases. V lost 2 bases, J lost 3 bases, and 13 bases stayed unmatched. CDR1 is SGDLS and CDR2 is YYNGEE in the germline V gene. The CDR3 spans 18 residues.

The CDR3 sequence is CASSDHLLAGGQNEQFF. The CDR3 DNA reads TGCGCCAGCAGCGACCACCTGCTAGCGGGGGGGCAGAATGAGCAGTTCTTC. The rearrangement uses TRBV4-1 and TRBJ2-1; 12 positions match TRBD2. The CDR3 runs to 17 residues. Trimming at V came to 5 bases and at J to 7 bases, leaving 12 bases not matched to a gene. Germline assignment: CDR1 MGHRA and CDR2 YSYEKL.

The chain has TRBV4-3 and TRBJ1-2; D unclear. The ends were cut back, 1 base at V and 2 bases at J, with 11 bases in the middle. The length of the CDR3 is 15 residues. CDR1 LGHNA and CDR2 YSLEER come from the germline V gene. Here the CDR3 reads CASSQVAGANYGYTF. The CDR3 nucleotides are TGCGCCAGCAGCCAAGTCGCAGGTGCGAACTATGGCTACACCTTC.